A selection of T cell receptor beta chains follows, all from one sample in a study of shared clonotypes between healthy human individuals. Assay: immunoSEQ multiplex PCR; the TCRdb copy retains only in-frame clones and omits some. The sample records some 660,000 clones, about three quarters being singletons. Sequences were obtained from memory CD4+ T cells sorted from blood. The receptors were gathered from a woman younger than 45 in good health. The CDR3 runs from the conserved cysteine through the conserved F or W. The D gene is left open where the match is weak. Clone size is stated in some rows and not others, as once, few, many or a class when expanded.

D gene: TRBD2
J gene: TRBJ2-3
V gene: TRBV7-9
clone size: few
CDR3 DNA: TGTGCCAGCAGCTTGGGGACTAGCGGATACACAGATACGCAGTATTTT
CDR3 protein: CASSLGTSGYTDTQYF

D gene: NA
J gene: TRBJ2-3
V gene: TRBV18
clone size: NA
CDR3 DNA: TGTGCCAGCTCACCACGGACCACAGATACGCAGTATTTT
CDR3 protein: CASSPRTTDTQYF

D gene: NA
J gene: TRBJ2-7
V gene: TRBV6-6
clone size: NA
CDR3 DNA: TGTGCCAGCAGTTACTTTAGTGGTGTCGCCTACGAGCAGTACTTC
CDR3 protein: CASSYFSGVAYEQYF

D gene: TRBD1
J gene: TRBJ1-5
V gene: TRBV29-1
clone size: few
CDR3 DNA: TGCAGCGTTGTAGGACAGGGCGAGGATCAGCCCCAGCATTTT
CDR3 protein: CSVVGQGEDQPQHF

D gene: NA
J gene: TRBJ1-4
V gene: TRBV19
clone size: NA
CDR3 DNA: TGTGCCAGTAGTAAGATACAGTCGACTAATGAAAAACTGTTTTTT
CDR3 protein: CASSKIQSTNEKLFF

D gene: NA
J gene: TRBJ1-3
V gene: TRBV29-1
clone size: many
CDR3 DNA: TGCAGCGCAAACCAGGGGTCTGGAAACACCATATATTTT
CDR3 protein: CSANQGSGNTIYF

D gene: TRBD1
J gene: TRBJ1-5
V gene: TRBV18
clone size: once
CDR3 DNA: TGTGCCAGCTCACCACGACAGGGGGATCAGCCCCAGCATTTT
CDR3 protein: CASSPRQGDQPQHF

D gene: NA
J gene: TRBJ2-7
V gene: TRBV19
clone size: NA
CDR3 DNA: TGTGCCAGTAGTATGGGCGGGATTGTGTACGAGCAGTACTTC
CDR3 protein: CASSMGGIVYEQYF

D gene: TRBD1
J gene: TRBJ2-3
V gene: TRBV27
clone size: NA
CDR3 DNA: TGTGCCAGCAGACGAACAGGGGGTATCATTTTGGGAGATACGCAGTATTTT
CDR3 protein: CASRRTGGIILGDTQYF

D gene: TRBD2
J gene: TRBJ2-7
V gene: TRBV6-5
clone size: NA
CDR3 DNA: TGTGCCAGCAGGCTGACTAGCGCGCAGAACGAGCAGTACTTC
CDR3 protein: CASRLTSAQNEQYF

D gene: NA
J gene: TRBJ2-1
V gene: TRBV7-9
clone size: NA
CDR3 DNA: TGTGCCAGCGGAGGTAGCGGTTATTACAATGAGCAGTTCTTC
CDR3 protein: CASGGSGYYNEQFF

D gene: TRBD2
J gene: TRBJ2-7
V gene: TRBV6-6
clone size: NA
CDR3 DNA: TGTGCCAGCAAGAGGGACTACTCCTACGAGCAGTACTTC
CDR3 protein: CASKRDYSYEQYF

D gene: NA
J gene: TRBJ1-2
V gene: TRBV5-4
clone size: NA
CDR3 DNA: TGTGCCAGCAGCTCGGCCGGGACACAACTTAACTATGGCTACACCTTC
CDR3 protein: CASSSAGTQLNYGYTF

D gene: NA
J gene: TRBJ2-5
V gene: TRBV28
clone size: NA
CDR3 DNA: TGTGCCAGCACCCAGACTAGTCGCCTAGAGACCCAGTACTTC
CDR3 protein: CASTQTSRLETQYF

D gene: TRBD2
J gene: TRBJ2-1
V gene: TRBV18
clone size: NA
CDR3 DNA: TGTGCCAGCTCACCTCGCGGACTAGCGGGAGGCTATGAGCAGTTCTTC
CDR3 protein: CASSPRGLAGGYEQFF

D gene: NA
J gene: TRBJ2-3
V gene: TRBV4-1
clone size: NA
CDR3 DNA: TGCGCCAGCAGCCAAGCGGGAGCAGATACGCAGTATTTT
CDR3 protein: CASSQAGADTQYF

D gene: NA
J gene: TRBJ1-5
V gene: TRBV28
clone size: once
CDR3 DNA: TGTGCCAGCTTAGTTACGGGGAAGGGACCCCAGCATTTT
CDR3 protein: CASLVTGKGPQHF

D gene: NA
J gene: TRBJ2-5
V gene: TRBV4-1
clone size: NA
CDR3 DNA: TGCGCCAGCAGCCAAAATAGGTTCGAGACCCAGTACTTC
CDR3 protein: CASSQNRFETQYF

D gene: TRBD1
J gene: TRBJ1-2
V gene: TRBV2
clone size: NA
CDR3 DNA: TGTGCCAGCAGAGGACTTGACAGGGAACAAGGCTACACCTTC
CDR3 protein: CASRGLDREQGYTF

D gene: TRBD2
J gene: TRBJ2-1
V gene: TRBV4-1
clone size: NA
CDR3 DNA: TGCGCCAGCAGCCAACTAGCGGGAGATGGTAATGAGCAGTTCTTC
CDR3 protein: CASSQLAGDGNEQFF

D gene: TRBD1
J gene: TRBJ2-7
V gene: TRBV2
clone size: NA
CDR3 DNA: TGTGCCAGCTCCGGGACAGGGACCACAGTGACCTACGAGCAGTACTTC
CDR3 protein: CASSGTGTTVTYEQYF

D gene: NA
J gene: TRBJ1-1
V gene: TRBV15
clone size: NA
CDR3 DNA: TGTGCCACCAGCGGGTGGACGGGCATGAACACTGAAGCTTTCTTT
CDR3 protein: CATSGWTGMNTEAFF

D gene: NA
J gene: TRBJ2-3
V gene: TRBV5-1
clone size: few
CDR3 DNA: TGCGCCAGCAGCCCACTCTGGGGATCTAGCACAGATACGCAGTATTTT
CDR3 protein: CASSPLWGSSTDTQYF

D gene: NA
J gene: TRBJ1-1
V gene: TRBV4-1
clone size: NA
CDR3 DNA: TGCGCCAGCAGAGCTGTCACAGGGCTCGGAAATGAAGCTTTCTTT
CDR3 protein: CASRAVTGLGNEAFF

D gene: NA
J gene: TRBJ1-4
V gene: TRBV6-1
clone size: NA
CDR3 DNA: TGTGCCAGCAGCAGAGCTACAACTAATGAAAAACTGTTTTTT
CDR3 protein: CASSRATTNEKLFF

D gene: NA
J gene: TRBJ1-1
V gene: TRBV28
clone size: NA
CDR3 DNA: TGTGCCAGCAGTTTTACAGCAAGGGGGACTGAAGCTTTCTTT
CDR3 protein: CASSFTARGTEAFF

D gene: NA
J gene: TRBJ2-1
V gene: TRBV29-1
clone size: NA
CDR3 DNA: TGCAGCGTTGGAGCCCCCGGTATGAATGAGCAGTTCTTC
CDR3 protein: CSVGAPGMNEQFF

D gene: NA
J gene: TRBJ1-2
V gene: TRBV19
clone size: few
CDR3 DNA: TGTGCCAGTAGCCTTACGGGGTTAGGCTACACCTTC
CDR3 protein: CASSLTGLGYTF

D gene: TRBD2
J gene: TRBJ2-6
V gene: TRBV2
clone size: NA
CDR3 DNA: TGTGCCAGCATCCTAAGGAGTGGTCCGGGAGGTGGGGCCAACGTCCTGACTTTC
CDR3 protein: CASILRSGPGGGANVLTF

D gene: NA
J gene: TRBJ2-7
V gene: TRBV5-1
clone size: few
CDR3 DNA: TGCGCCAGCAGCTTTAAGGCAGGTCGATACGAGCAGTACTTC
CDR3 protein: CASSFKAGRYEQYF

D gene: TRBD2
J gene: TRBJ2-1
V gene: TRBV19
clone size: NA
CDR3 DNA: TGTGCCAGTAGCCTCTGGGCACTAGCGGGAGATGACGAGCAGTTCTTC
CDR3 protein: CASSLWALAGDDEQFF

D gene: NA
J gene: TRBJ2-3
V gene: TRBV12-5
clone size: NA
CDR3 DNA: TGTGCTAGTGGTTTGGGTGGCACAGATACGCAGTATTTT
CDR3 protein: CASGLGGTDTQYF

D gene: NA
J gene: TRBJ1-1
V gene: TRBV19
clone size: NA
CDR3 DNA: TGTGCCAGTAGTCCCACCCAGGCCGTGAACACTGAAGCTTTCTTT
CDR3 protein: CASSPTQAVNTEAFF

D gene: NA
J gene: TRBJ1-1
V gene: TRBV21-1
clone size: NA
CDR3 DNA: TGTGCCAGCAGCCACCAGCCCAGTGGAGAATGTGAAGCTTTCTTT
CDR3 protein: CASSHQPSGECEAFF

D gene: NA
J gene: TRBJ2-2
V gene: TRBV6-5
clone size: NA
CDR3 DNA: TGTGCCAGCAGTTACTCGCAAGGGGTGGCCGGGGAGCTGTTTTTT
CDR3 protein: CASSYSQGVAGELFF

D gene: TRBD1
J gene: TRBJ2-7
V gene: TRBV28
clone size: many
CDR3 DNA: TGTGCCAGCAGGAATAGGACAGGGCCCCACGAGCAGTACTTC
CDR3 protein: CASRNRTGPHEQYF

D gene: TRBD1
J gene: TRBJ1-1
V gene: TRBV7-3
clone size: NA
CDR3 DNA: TGTGCCAGCAGCCCCCCCGGACAGGGAGGAACTGAAGCTTTCTTT
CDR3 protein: CASSPPGQGGTEAFF

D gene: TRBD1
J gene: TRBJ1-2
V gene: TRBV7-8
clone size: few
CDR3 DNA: TGTGCCAGCAGCTTAGGGGGACAGGTCTACAACTATGGCTACACCTTC
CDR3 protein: CASSLGGQVYNYGYTF

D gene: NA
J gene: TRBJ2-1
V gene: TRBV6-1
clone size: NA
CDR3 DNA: TGTGCCAGCAGTGAAGCGCGATGGACGCTTCAGGCCCCAGGGAATGAGCAGTTCTTC
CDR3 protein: CASSEARWTLQAPGNEQFF

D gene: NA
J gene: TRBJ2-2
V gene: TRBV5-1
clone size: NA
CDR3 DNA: TGCGCCAGCAGCTTGGCCGGGGTAATAGGGGAGCTGTTTTTT
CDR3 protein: CASSLAGVIGELFF

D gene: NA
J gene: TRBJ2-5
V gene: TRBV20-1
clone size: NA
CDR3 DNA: TGCAGTGCTAGAGGGCAAGAGACCCAGTACTTC
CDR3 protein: CSARGQETQYF

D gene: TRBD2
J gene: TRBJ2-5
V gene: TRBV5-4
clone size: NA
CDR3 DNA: TGTGCCAGCAGCTTAGAGGGAGGGCCAGAGACCCAGTACTTC
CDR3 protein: CASSLEGGPETQYF

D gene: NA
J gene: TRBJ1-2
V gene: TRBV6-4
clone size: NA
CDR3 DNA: TGTGCCAGCAGTGAAGGGGCAAATAACTATGGCTACACCTTC
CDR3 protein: CASSEGANNYGYTF

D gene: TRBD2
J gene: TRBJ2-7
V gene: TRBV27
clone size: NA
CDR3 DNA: TGTGCCAGCAGTTTAGGCTCCCTAGCGGGAATCTACGAGCAGTACTTC
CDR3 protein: CASSLGSLAGIYEQYF

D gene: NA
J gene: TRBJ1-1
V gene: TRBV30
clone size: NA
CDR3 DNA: TGTGCCTGGAGTGACGACGTTGCCACTGAAGCTTTCTTT
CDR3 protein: CAWSDDVATEAFF

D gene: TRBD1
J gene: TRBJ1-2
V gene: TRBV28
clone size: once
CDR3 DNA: TGTGCCAGCTGCGAGGGGGCGGGGACCAACTATGGCTACACCTTC
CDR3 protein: CASCEGAGTNYGYTF